Below, 15 T cell receptor beta chains from the same sample are listed, as sequenced in a study of blood T cell repertoires in COVID-19. The repertoire was sequenced with immunoSEQ multiplex PCR; TCRdb's copy has only in-frame clones and lacks some. This table holds about 87,000 clones, roughly four fifths found once. Sequencing was done on a sample of peripheral blood. The receptor set was obtained from a woman between 65 and 79 years old with acute or convalescent COVID-19.

This clone was found a few times. The J gene is TRBJ2-1, the V gene TRBV18; 12 bases map to TRBD2. There are 15 residues in the CDR3. The junction had 2 bases not matched to a gene; V was cut back by 4 bases and J by 4 bases. CDR1 and CDR2 from the germline V gene are KGHSH and LQKENI. The CDR3 bases are TGTGCCAGCTCACACGGGACTAGCGGGTACAATGAGCAGTTCTTC. Amino acids: CASSHGTSGYNEQFF.

The chain combines TRBV7-9 with TRBJ1-3; D is unclear. The length of the CDR3 is 16 residues. The germline V gene has CDR1 SEHNR and CDR2 FQNEAQ (reference sequence). V lost 7 bases, J lost 0 bases, and 16 bases lay in between. The CDR3 reads CASTLGGGPSGNTIYF. In nucleotides, the CDR3 is TGTGCCAGCACCCTAGGAGGAGGCCCCTCTGGAAACACCATATATTTT. Drawing the rest from reference TRBV7-9 and TRBJ1-3, the complete variable domain is DTGVSQNPRHKITKRGQNVTFRCDPISEHNRLYWYRQTLGQGPEFLTYFQNEAQLEKSRLLSDRFSAERPKGSFSTLEIQRTEQGDSAMYLCASTLGGGPSGNTIYFGEGSWLTVV.

The V and J genes are TRBV7-9 and TRBJ2-7; D is unclear. Germline assignment: CDR1 SEHNR and CDR2 FQNEAQ (reference sequence). The CDR3 loop spans 15 amino acids. V gave up 1 base and J gave up 0 bases, with 10 bases separating them. CDR3 residues: CASSLGSDSSYEQYF. The CDR3 DNA sequence: TGTGCCAGCAGCTTAGGGTCCGATAGCTCCTACGAGCAGTACTTC.

This chain uses TRBV6-1 with TRBJ1-2, with D unclear. Deletions cut 3 bases from V and 4 bases from J, with 9 bases between. The CDR3 has 13 amino acids. CDR1 is MNHNS and CDR2 is SASEGT in the germline V gene. The CDR3 DNA reads as TGTGCCAGCAGTGATTCGCACACCTATGGCTACACCTTC. It translates to CASSDSHTYGYTF.

The chain uses TRBV18 and TRBJ1-4; D gene unclear. Germline CDR1 is KGHSH and CDR2 is LQKENI. This CDR3 spans 15 amino acids. V dropped 4 bases and J dropped 4 bases, with 13 bases sitting between them. The CDR3 here is CASSLGLASNEKLFF. In DNA form, the CDR3 reads TGTGCCAGCTCACTCGGACTGGCCAGTAATGAAAAACTGTTTTTT.

The table lists this clone with a few counts. This chain uses TRBV10-1 with TRBJ2-1, with 8 bases fitting TRBD1. CDR1 is WNHNN and CDR2 is SYGVQD in the germline V gene (reference sequence). This CDR3 is 16 amino acids long. The V segment lost 2 bases and the J segment 4 bases; nucleotides outside the gene matches: 7. CDR3 amino acids: CASSEATGVGYNEQFF. For the CDR3, the DNA is TGCGCCAGCAGTGAGGCGACAGGGGTTGGGTACAATGAGCAGTTCTTC.

The chain recombines TRBV6-5 with TRBJ1-3, with a possible D match to TRBD1 (6 bases). Germline V gene lookup returns CDR1 MNHEY and CDR2 SVGAGI. This CDR3 has 14 residues. V lost 7 bases and J lost 8, with 18 bases in between. The CDR3 protein is CASTKSGGADTIYF. The CDR3 bases are TGTGCCAGCACAAAGTCTGGGGGGGCCGACACCATATATTTT.

The chain recombines TRBV10-2 with TRBJ1-2; D may be TRBD1 (6 bases). The CDR3 totals 14 residues. Trimming left V 2 bases short and J 8 bases short, with 15 bases between. Germline loops: CDR1 WSHSY, CDR2 SAAADI. The CDR3 spells CASSEIAGEGGYTF. The CDR3 coding sequence is TGCGCCAGCAGTGAGATCGCAGGGGAGGGGGGCTACACCTTC.

This sequence joins TRBV2 and TRBJ1-2; TRBD1 might be the D (5 bases). The germline V gene encodes CDR1 SNHLY and CDR2 FYNNEI. The V end was cut by 2 bases, the J end by 3 bases, with 16 bases between. This CDR3 has 16 residues. CDR3 protein: CASSERRQGRDYGYTF. Written as DNA, the CDR3 is TGTGCCAGCAGTGAACGACGCCAGGGCAGGGACTATGGCTACACCTTC.

The chain combines TRBV18 with TRBJ1-1; 10 positions match TRBD1. The germline V gene encodes CDR1 KGHSH and CDR2 LQKENI. CDR3 length equals 15 residues. Losses at the gene ends were 4 bases for V and 0 bases for J; bases not matched to a gene: 2. CDR3 residues: CASSQGQGMNTEAFF. Written as DNA, the CDR3 is TGTGCCAGCTCACAGGGACAGGGGATGAACACTGAAGCTTTCTTT.

This clone was detected once. The CDR3 here is CASGRPGQGNQPQHF. The CDR3, as DNA: TGCGCCAGCGGTAGACCGGGACAGGGCAATCAGCCCCAGCATTTT. The chain joins TRBV10-2 to TRBJ1-5, with TRBD1 matching 8 bases. Germline V lookup: CDR1 WSHSY, CDR2 SAAADI. The CDR3 is 15 amino acids. V shed 8 bases and J 2 bases; nucleotides not matched to a gene: 8.

The chain is built from TRBV2 and TRBJ2-5; 7 nucleotides agree with TRBD1. V shed 11 bases and J 4 bases; nucleotides not matched to a gene: 10. The CDR3 consists of 13 residues. Germline-derived CDR1 and CDR2 are SNHLY and FYNNEI. Here the CDR3 reads CAVGTGEGETQYF. The CDR3 nucleotides read TGTGCCGTAGGTACAGGGGAAGGAGAGACCCAGTACTTC.

This chain connects TRBV27 to TRBJ1-1, with a tentative D call TRBD1 (6 bases). Trimming removed 7 bases from V and 5 bases from J, with 14 bases in between. The V gene's germline CDR1 is MNHEY and CDR2 SMNVEV (reference sequence). The CDR3 consists of 13 residues. CDR3 DNA: TGTGCCAGCATGGGCGGGGGCAGAACTGAAGCTTTCTTT. Translating gives CASMGGGRTEAFF.

The chain is built from TRBV5-1 and TRBJ2-2, with 9 bases identical to TRBD2. The CDR3 totals 16 residues. J lost 1 base, V lost 6 bases, and 7 bases had no gene match. The V gene's germline CDR1 is SGHRS and CDR2 YFSETQ. The CDR3 DNA follows: TGCGCCAGCATGATCCGCGGGAGGGAGAACACCGGGGAGCTGTTTTTT. It is translated as CASMIRGRENTGELFF.

In this sample, this clone turned up once. The CDR3 reads CASSYRQGGYEQYF. CDR3 DNA: TGTGCCAGCAGTTACCGACAGGGAGGCTACGAGCAGTACTTC. V is TRBV6-5 and J is TRBJ2-7, with a tentative D call TRBD1 (7 bases). Germline V gene lookup returns CDR1 MNHEY and CDR2 SVGAGI. This CDR3 has 14 amino acids. V lost 2 bases and J 3 bases, leaving 11 bases between the germline ends.